The table lists the clone carrying this TCR beta chain with a few counts. These data belong to a study of blood T cell repertoires in COVID-19. Study information: COVID-19 samples, acute and convalescent, were from the United States, Italy and Spain. PBMCs, B-cell-depleted T cells, or T cells provided the cDNA or gDNA that made up the material.

Authors' methods: Nucleated cell counts were estimated from reference gene primer amplification. Assay used: immunoSEQ multiplex PCR; TCRdb lists only in-frame clones, some missing. Clonal size and the V and J genes are those of that table, whereas D and trimming came from the DNA. The profile shows approximately 75,000 clones, roughly 70% of them singletons. V was pared by 4 bases and J by 10 bases, with 15 bases between. CDR3 length: 14 residues. The germline V gene has CDR1 SGHDT and CDR2 YYEEEE. What was sequenced was peripheral blood. The TCR was taken from a human donor with acute or convalescent COVID-19. The donor label of this sample is uncertain. The rearrangement joins TRBV5-6 to TRBJ1-6, with D maybe TRBD1 (5 bases). For the CDR3, the DNA is TGTGCCAGCAGCCAAGTGGTGGGGGGATCACCCCTCCACTTT. Protein: CASSQVVGGSPLHF.